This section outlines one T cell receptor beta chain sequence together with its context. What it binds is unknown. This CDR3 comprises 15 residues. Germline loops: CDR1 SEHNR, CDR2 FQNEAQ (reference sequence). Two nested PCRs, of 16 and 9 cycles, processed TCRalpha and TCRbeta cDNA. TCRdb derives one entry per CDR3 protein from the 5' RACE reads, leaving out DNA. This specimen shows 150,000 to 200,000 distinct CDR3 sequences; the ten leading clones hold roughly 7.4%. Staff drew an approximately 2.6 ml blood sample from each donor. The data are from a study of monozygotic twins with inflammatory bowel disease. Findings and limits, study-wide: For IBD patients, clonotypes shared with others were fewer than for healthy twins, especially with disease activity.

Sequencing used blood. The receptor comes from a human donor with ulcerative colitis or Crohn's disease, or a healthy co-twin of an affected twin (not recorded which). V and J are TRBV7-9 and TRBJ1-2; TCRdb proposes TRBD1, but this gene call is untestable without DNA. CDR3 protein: CASSFSGAANYGYTF.